This passage covers 30 T cell receptor beta chains from one sample sequenced in a study of identical twins. Via MiXCR, TCRdb re-called the 5' RACE reads, giving one row per CDR3 protein. Of about 240,000 distinct CDR3 sequences in the sample, roughly a tenth were seen once. Input material: memory T cells sorted from blood. These TCRs come from a man aged 45-65 years in good health.

This chain links TRBV6-5 with TRBJ2-7, with 7 bases fitting TRBD1. The V segment lost 4 bases and the J segment 4 bases; nucleotides outside the gene matches: 13. CDR1 is MNHEY, CDR2 SVGAGI, per germline. The CDR3 is 16 amino acids. The CDR3 here is CASSSDPGTDLYEQYF. For the CDR3, the DNA is TGTGCCAGCAGTTCCGATCCCGGGACAGATCTTTACGAGCAGTACTTC.

This clonotype was seen many times. The V call is TRBV10-3, the J call TRBJ1-4; 7 bases align to TRBD1. The CDR3 loop spans 13 amino acids. The V and J ends lost 4 bases and 5 bases, in that order; junction bases with no gene match: 1. Germline values: CDR1 ENHRY, CDR2 SYGVKD. The CDR3 DNA reads TGTGCCATCAGTGGGGACAGAAATGAAAAACTGTTTTTT. Its protein product is CAISGDRNEKLFF.

V and J are TRBV29-1 and TRBJ1-1; no firm D call. The germline V and J ends were trimmed by 3 bases and 0 bases, with 8 bases remaining between them. CDR3 length: 13 residues. Per the germline V gene, CDR1 is SQVTM and CDR2 is ANQGSEA. The CDR3 nucleotides are TGCAGCGTTGAGAGACGGTTGAACACTGAAGCTTTCTTT. Its protein product is CSVERRLNTEAFF.

This clonotype has just a few counts. The chain carries TRBV5-4 and TRBJ2-3; the match to TRBD2 covers 13 bases. CDR1 and CDR2 from the germline V gene are SGHNT and YYREEE (reference sequence). Losses at the gene ends were 3 bases for V and 4 bases for J; bases not matched to a gene: 5. This CDR3 is 16 amino acids long. CDR3 protein: CASSSGLAGVADTQYF. The DNA for the CDR3 is TGTGCCAGCAGCTCCGGACTAGCGGGGGTGGCAGATACGCAGTATTTT.

This clonotype was counted at least ten times. The chain uses TRBV7-2 and TRBJ2-7, with D perhaps being TRBD1 or TRBD2 (5 bases each). Trimming removed 4 bases from V and 3 bases from J, with 10 bases in between. Germline CDR1 reads SGHTA; CDR2 reads FQGNSA. The CDR3 length is 13 residues. The CDR3 here is CASSSGAVYEQYF. DNA of the CDR3: TGTGCCAGCAGCTCCGGGGCTGTCTACGAGCAGTACTTC. Combining the CDR3 with reference TRBV7-2 and TRBJ2-7 gives the whole variable domain GAGVSQSPSNKVTEKGKDVELRCDPISGHTALYWYRQSLGQGLEFLIYFQGNSAPDKSGLPSDRFSAERTGGSVSTLTIQRTQQEDSAVYLCASSSGAVYEQYFGPGTRLTVT.

The chain is built from TRBV4-1 and TRBJ1-4; a possible D gene is TRBD1 (6 bases). Germline V lookup: CDR1 MGHRA, CDR2 YSYEKL. Trimming pared 0 bases from V and 8 bases from J, leaving 13 bases between. This CDR3 comprises 15 residues. The CDR3 spells CASSQEGGNGEKLFF. The CDR3 DNA reads TGCGCCAGCAGCCAAGAAGGGGGGAATGGCGAAAAACTGTTTTTT.

This clonotype was counted at least ten times. The rearrangement uses TRBV29-1 and TRBJ1-1; 10 bases line up with TRBD1. V dropped 8 bases and J dropped 1; count of bases not matched to a gene: 4. The CDR3 is 13 residues long. Germline V gene lookup returns CDR1 SQVTM and CDR2 ANQGSEA. The CDR3 loop reads CSIDRGPNTEAFF. The DNA for the CDR3 is TGCAGCATCGACAGGGGGCCGAACACTGAAGCTTTCTTT. Using reference TRBV29-1 and TRBJ1-1 for the parts outside the CDR3, the full variable domain is SAVISQKPSRDICQRGTSLTIQCQVDSQVTMMFWYRQQPGQSLTLIATANQGSEATYESGFVIDKFPISRPNLTFSTLTVSNMSPEDSSIYLCSIDRGPNTEAFFGQGTRLTVV.

CDR3: CASSLTSGRAGELFF. Written as DNA, the CDR3 is TGTGCCAGCAGTCTAACTAGCGGGAGGGCCGGGGAGCTGTTTTTT. The chain couples TRBV6-1 to TRBJ2-2, with 13 bases identical to TRBD2. The CDR3 is 15 residues long. V dropped 5 bases and J dropped 6; count of bases not matched to a gene: 3. CDR1 and CDR2 (germline): MNHNS, SASEGT.

This clonotype was seen a handful of times. V usage is TRBV4-2 and J usage is TRBJ2-7; no clear D gene. Germline loops: CDR1 LGHNA, CDR2 YNFKEQ. V was pared by 0 bases and J by 4 bases, with 7 bases between. This CDR3 comprises 13 residues. The CDR3 spells CASSQDRIYEQYF. Here the CDR3 DNA reads TGTGCCAGCAGCCAAGACAGGATATACGAGCAGTACTTC.

The chain uses TRBV28 and TRBJ2-7; 8 positions agree with TRBD1. The germline V gene has CDR1 MDHEN and CDR2 SYDVKM. The J segment lost 3 bases and the V segment lost 10 bases, leaving 14 bases of the junction unmatched. The CDR3 contains 15 residues. CDR3 sequence reads: CAIGIITGGSYEQYF. DNA of the CDR3: TGTGCCATCGGCATAATTACAGGGGGTAGCTACGAGCAGTACTTC. The whole variable domain, remainder taken from reference TRBV28 and TRBJ2-7, is DVKVTQSSRYLVKRTGEKVFLECVQDMDHENMFWYRQDPGLGLRLIYFSYDVKMKEKGDIPEGYSVSREKKERFSLILESASTNQTSMYLCAIGIITGGSYEQYFGPGTRLTVT.

This clonotype was observed a handful of times. The rearrangement uses TRBV27 and TRBJ2-7; D is unclear. Germline V lookup: CDR1 MNHEY, CDR2 SMNVEV (reference sequence). The V gene lost 5 bases and the J gene lost 7 bases, with 15 bases spanning the gap. The CDR3 is made up of 13 amino acids. CDR3 in DNA: TGTGCCAGCAGTCTCGGACCTATAGGAGAGCAGTACTTC. It codes for CASSLGPIGEQYF.

This clonotype was seen many times. The chain has TRBV4-1 and TRBJ1-5, with TRBD1 identical over 11 bases. The CDR3 is 14 amino acids. V lost 5 bases and J lost 6; bases outside the gene matches: 3. Germline loops: CDR1 MGHRA, CDR2 YSYEKL. The CDR3 DNA reads TGCGCCAGCAGCGGACAGGGGGCGAGTCAGCCCCAGCATTTT. Translated, it gives CASSGQGASQPQHF.

The sample holds a few counts of this clonotype. One base away lies a much larger clone, so this may be a sequencing read error. The rearrangement joins TRBV12-3 or TRBV12-4 to TRBJ2-1, with TRBD2 matching 7 bases. The CDR3 runs to 15 residues. With V trimmed by 2 bases and J by 3 bases, 4 bases remained unmatched. The CDR3 bases are TGTGCCAGCAGTTTATGGCGGGGGAGCTACAATGAGCAGTTCTTC. It codes for CASSLWRGSYNEQFF.

This clonotype has ten or more counts. V is TRBV7-9 and J is TRBJ2-1, with TRBD1 as a possible D gene (6 bases). The CDR3 contains 16 residues. Germline V gene data show CDR1 as SEHNR and CDR2 as FQNEAQ (reference sequence). V lost 4 bases and J 6 bases, leaving 19 bases between the germline ends. In DNA, the CDR3 is TGTGCCAGCAGCTCAGGGGTCCGGTGGGGTCTCAATGAGCAGTTCTTC. As protein: CASSSGVRWGLNEQFF.

The rearrangement joins TRBV20-1 to TRBJ1-2, with D perhaps matching TRBD1 (6 bases). Germline V gives CDR1 DFQATT, CDR2 SNEGSKA (reference sequence). V was shortened by 3 bases and J by 5 bases, with 22 bases between the two germline ends. The CDR3 contains 16 residues. In DNA form, the CDR3 reads TGCAGTGCTAGTCCGGGGGGCCTCGCCAACCCATATGGCTACACCTTC. Amino acid sequence: CSASPGGLANPYGYTF.

J is TRBJ2-1 and V is TRBV5-1; TRBD1 matches 7 bases. V shed 2 bases and J 6 bases; nucleotides not matched to a gene: 11. Germline CDR1 is SGHRS and CDR2 is YFSETQ. The CDR3 runs to 16 residues. The CDR3 reads CASSFRGLAGGNEQFF. The CDR3 nucleotides are TGCGCCAGCAGCTTCAGGGGTTTGGCAGGGGGCAATGAGCAGTTCTTC.

This chain connects TRBV19 to TRBJ2-2; tentative D call: TRBD2 (5 bases). Germline-derived CDR1 and CDR2 are LNHDA and SQIVND (reference sequence). The ends were cut back, 0 bases at V and 6 bases at J, with 14 bases in the middle. The CDR3 runs to 16 residues. CDR3: CASSIESGPRAGELFF. Written as DNA, the CDR3 is TGTGCCAGTAGTATAGAAAGCGGCCCGAGGGCCGGGGAGCTGTTTTTT.

This clonotype was recorded at least ten times. The rearrangement links TRBV4-3 to TRBJ2-5; 13 bases agree with TRBD2. The CDR3 contains 18 residues. Trimming cost V 1 base and J 8 bases; bases outside gene matches: 13. CDR1 LGHNA and CDR2 YSLEER come from the germline V gene. The CDR3 DNA reads as TGCGCCAGCAGCCAAGTTACCCCCACTAGCGGGGGGGCAGAAACCCAGTACTTC. The encoded protein is CASSQVTPTSGGAETQYF.

There are a few counts of this clonotype. The genes are TRBV9 and TRBJ2-2; D is uncertain. This CDR3 spans 13 amino acids. Germline V gives CDR1 SGDLS, CDR2 YYNGEE. V was pared by 3 bases and J by 3 bases, with 6 bases between. In nucleotides, the CDR3 is TGTGCCAGCAGCGGGGGTTACACCGGGGAGCTGTTTTTT. It codes for CASSGGYTGELFF.

At least ten counts were recorded for this clonotype. The V and J genes are TRBV20-1 and TRBJ2-7, with D maybe TRBD2 (5 bases). CDR1 is DFQATT and CDR2 is SNEGSKA in the germline V gene (reference sequence). CDR3 length: 14 residues. V was trimmed by 2 bases and J by 2 bases, leaving 13 bases between them. This CDR3 is CSARSGFLTYEQYF. CDR3 nucleotides: TGCAGTGCTAGAAGCGGTTTCCTAACCTACGAGCAGTACTTC.

This clonotype was seen ten or more times. The rearrangement uses TRBV13 and TRBJ1-3; the D is unclear. V was pared by 0 bases and J by 4 bases, with 7 bases between. This CDR3 has 14 residues. Per germline, CDR1 PRHDT and CDR2 FYEKMQ (reference sequence). DNA of the CDR3: TGTGCCAGCAGCTTAGGGACATTCGGAAACACCATATATTTT. This encodes CASSLGTFGNTIYF.

The gene calls are TRBV27 and TRBJ2-1, with D possibly being TRBD2 (7 bases). The germline V gene encodes CDR1 MNHEY and CDR2 SMNVEV (reference sequence). This CDR3 has 14 residues. V lost 6 bases, J lost 6 bases, and 15 bases lay in between. CDR3 sequence: CASSLEGGGNEQFF. CDR3 nucleotide sequence: TGTGCCAGCAGCCTTGAGGGAGGGGGCAATGAGCAGTTCTTC.

J is TRBJ1-4 and V is TRBV24-1, with TRBD1 as a possible D gene (5 bases). The CDR3 is 14 amino acids. V dropped 2 bases and J dropped 4 bases, with 7 bases sitting between them. In germline, CDR1 is KGHDR, CDR2 SFDVKD. The CDR3, as DNA: TGTGCCACCAGTGATTCGACAGTTAATGAAAAACTGTTTTTT. It is translated as CATSDSTVNEKLFF.

The chain carries TRBV2 and TRBJ2-3; D may be TRBD1 or TRBD2 (5 bases each). V lost 7 bases, J lost 5 bases, and 13 bases lay in between. Germline V gives CDR1 SNHLY, CDR2 FYNNEI. The length of the CDR3 is 13 residues. The CDR3, as DNA: TGTGCCAGCATCAGGGACGAGGGAGATACGCAGTATTTT. Translation: CASIRDEGDTQYF.

As for this clonotype: A much bigger clone sits one base away, suggesting this may be a read error. This chain joins TRBV27 and TRBJ2-4; D possibly matches TRBD1 or TRBD2 (6 bases each). Germline loops: CDR1 MNHEY, CDR2 SMNVEV (reference sequence). V was clipped by 4 bases and J by 1 base, with 17 bases between them. The CDR3 consists of 17 residues. CDR3 residues: CASSSSEGGLAKNIQYF. The CDR3 DNA reads as TGTGCCAGCAGTTCATCGGAAGGGGGGTTGGCCAAAAACATTCAGTACTTC.

This clonotype was counted ten times or more. DNA of the CDR3: TGCAGTGCTAGAAGGGGCGCCACTGAAGCTTTCTTT. Amino acid sequence: CSARRGATEAFF. The chain recombines TRBV20-1 with TRBJ1-1, with a tentative D call TRBD1 (5 bases). This CDR3 has 12 amino acids. The germline V and J ends were trimmed by 2 bases and 4 bases, with 8 bases remaining between them. CDR1 DFQATT and CDR2 SNEGSKA come from the germline V gene (reference sequence).

The chain couples TRBV7-9 to TRBJ2-6, with D perhaps TRBD1 (5 bases). From germline, CDR1 is SEHNR and CDR2 FQNEAQ (reference sequence). The V end lost 3 bases, the J end lost 0 bases, and 12 bases lay between the germline ends. The CDR3 totals 17 residues. CDR3 residues: CASSFSDRRSGANVLTF. CDR3 nucleotide sequence: TGTGCCAGCAGCTTCAGTGACAGACGCTCTGGGGCCAACGTCCTGACTTTC.

In this sample, this clonotype turned up a few times. The chain couples TRBV7-8 to TRBJ2-5; 7 nucleotides line up with TRBD1. The CDR3 contains 14 residues. Trimming took 3 bases from V and 2 from J; bases not matched to a gene: 3. In germline, CDR1 is SGHVS, CDR2 FQNEAQ. Here the CDR3 reads CASSLGQSQETQYF. CDR3 sequence (DNA): TGTGCCAGCAGCTTGGGACAGAGTCAAGAGACCCAGTACTTC.

In its sample, this clonotype was seen a few times. The chain is built from TRBV18 and TRBJ2-1; D not certain. CDR1 and CDR2 from the germline V gene are KGHSH and LQKENI. The ends were cut back, 4 bases at V and 0 bases at J, with 7 bases in the middle. The CDR3 is 14 amino acids. CDR3 in DNA: TGTGCCAGCTCACTGCAGACCTCCTACAATGAGCAGTTCTTC. Its translation: CASSLQTSYNEQFF.

This clonotype was counted at least ten times. The rearrangement links TRBV6-5 to TRBJ2-7, with TRBD2 matching 14 bases. The CDR3 length is 16 residues. Germline CDR1 and CDR2: MNHEY and SVGAGI. After removal of 6 bases from V and 3 bases from J, the junction contained 7 bases not matched to a gene. CDR3 DNA sequence: TGTGCCAGCAGCTATGGACTAGCGGGAGGATTCTACGAGCAGTACTTC. Translation: CASSYGLAGGFYEQYF.